This T cell receptor (beta chain) was profiled in a study of T cell responses to AZD1222 COVID-19 vaccine (dated by TCRdb to the early 2020s). In terms of the full investigation: AZD1222 recipients whose second dose came at about 4 weeks and those whose second dose came at about 12 weeks were combined into one group, since spike-specific TCR depth and breadth did not differ between the two schedules. Trial participants were enrolled by age into 18-55, 56-69 and 70-plus year subgroups, with 148, 28 and 57 TCR-sequenced participants respectively. A total of approximately 250 trial participants underwent TCR sequencing, of whom roughly 210 had received two doses of AZD1222 and 26 had received two doses of the MenACWY control vaccine.

As to this clone: The antigen this receptor binds is unknown. No much larger clone exists at a distance of one base, and base qualities are not known.

What the authors observed across the whole study: In the small 56-69-year group, the increase in depth fell short of significance, most likely because of low power. Spike-specific TCR breadth and depth rose significantly after two AZD1222 doses compared with day 0 and with MenACWY recipients. Only five or six AZD1222 recipients were SARS-CoV-2 seropositive at baseline, limiting conclusions about previously exposed vaccinees. The vaccine-associated CD4 TCRs covered the entire spike protein, and the dominant responses fell in regions 160-218 and 743-854. Because no day 14 peak-response samples were available, the repertoires could be characterized only after the peak T cell response. Participants were mostly white British, with more females than males. The authors suggested clonal diversity may have been underestimated. Epitopes outside the regions mutated in the B.1.351 and B.1.1.7 variants were reportedly recognized by nearly half of the unique spike-specific TCRs.

Trimming takes 5 bases from V and 4 bases from J, and the germline ends sit 14 bases apart. CDR1 is given as LNHDA and CDR2 as SQIVND, both from the germline V gene (reference sequence). From the cysteine through the phenylalanine, the CDR3 covers 14 amino acids. Only the CDR3 DNA is retained, 42 bases long and in frame from the first base. The CDR3 regions of human TCRbeta chains were subjected to immunosequencing. The authors processed their data as follows. Repertoire TCRs were checked for matches against a reference library of SARS-CoV-2-specific TCRs that had been generated using the MIRA antigen-specificity platform. Breadth was defined as the fraction of unique TCRs that were SARS-CoV-2-associated, and depth was defined as the fraction of total T cells that were SARS-CoV-2-associated. Using the MIRA data, each spike-specific TCR was mapped to the spike region that the TCR reacts to and placed in a CD4 or CD8 class. Log10-transformed breadth and depth values were compared by one-way ANOVA with Sidak's multiple comparisons tests. TCRdb carries this immuneACCESS record with in-frame sequences only. Its versions omit some clonotypes, under half of them owing to an unresolved V gene in the studies checked, with the rest unexplained. V, J and clone size reflect that table, while D and trimming were determined from the DNA. The sample contains fewer than 130,000 clones, around 93% of them found a single time. About 7.8% of the sample is held by the ten biggest clonotypes.

This specimen's time point label, per the study, means: baseline before first vaccination. Samples from vaccinated people were obtained from the UK trials COV001 and COV002, which included a single-blind randomized controlled phase 2/3 trial of AZD1222 (ChAdOx1 nCoV-19) in healthy adults. For TCRbeta chain sequencing, PBMC samples from trial participants were taken at day 0 and at day 28 after the second dose. The chain is made from TRBV19 and TRBJ1-2; TRBD1 might be the D gene, on 5 matching bases. Here the sequenced sample was peripheral blood, taken on day 0 of AZD1222 vaccination. The source of this sequence is an adult in good health. DNA sequence: TGTGCCAGTAGTCTGGGACCGATGTCCTATGGCTACACCTTC. Its product reads: CASSLGPMSYGYTF.